This T cell receptor beta chain was documented in a study of early T cells in non-severe SARS-CoV-2 infection. Study-level results: The study's VDJdb matching favored anti-spike CD8 responses and missed private and CD4 specificities.

Each single cDNA molecule received a unique molecular identifier. TCRdb analysed the 5' RACE reads with MiXCR anew, one entry per CDR3 protein. The sample yields 75,000 to 80,000 distinct CDR3 sequences, 9% to 10% seen once. In regard to this clonotype: Its antigen is unidentified.

CDR1 and CDR2 (germline): SGHTA, FQGTGA. This CDR3 is built from 14 residues. The J segment lost 3 bases and the V segment lost 5 bases, leaving 6 bases of the junction unmatched. The specimen was whole blood. The TCR was taken from an adult who was a healthcare worker with PCR-confirmed SARS-CoV-2 infection or an uninfected control (not recorded which). This sequence joins TRBV7-3 and TRBJ1-1, with 7 nucleotides matching TRBD1. This chain's CDR3 is CASSQGQQHTEAFF. In DNA, the CDR3 is TGTGCCAGCAGCCAGGGACAGCAACACACTGAAGCTTTCTTT.